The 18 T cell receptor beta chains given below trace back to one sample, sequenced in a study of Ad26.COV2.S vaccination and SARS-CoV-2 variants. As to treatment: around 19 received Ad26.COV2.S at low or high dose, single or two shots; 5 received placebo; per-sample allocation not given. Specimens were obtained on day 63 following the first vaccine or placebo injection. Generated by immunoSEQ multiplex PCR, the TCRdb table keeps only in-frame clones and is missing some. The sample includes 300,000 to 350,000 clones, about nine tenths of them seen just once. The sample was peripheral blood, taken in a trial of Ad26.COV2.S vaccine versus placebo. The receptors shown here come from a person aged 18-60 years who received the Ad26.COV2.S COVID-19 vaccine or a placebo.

CDR3 amino acids: CASSPTGGRTDTQYF. CDR3 in DNA: TGTGCCAGCAGCCCTACCGGGGGCCGCACAGATACGCAGTATTTT. J is TRBJ2-3 and V is TRBV11-2; D tentatively reads TRBD1 or TRBD2 (6 bases each). Germline-derived CDR1 and CDR2 are SGHAT and FQNNGV. There are 15 residues in the CDR3. V dropped 5 bases and J dropped 1 base, with 13 bases sitting between them. Together with reference TRBV11-2 and TRBJ2-3, the CDR3 gives the full variable domain: EAGVAQSPRYKIIEKRQSVAFWCNPISGHATLYWYQQILGQGPKLLIQFQNNGVVDDSQLPKDRFSAERLKGVDSTLKIQPAKLEDSAVYLCASSPTGGRTDTQYFGPGTRLTVL.

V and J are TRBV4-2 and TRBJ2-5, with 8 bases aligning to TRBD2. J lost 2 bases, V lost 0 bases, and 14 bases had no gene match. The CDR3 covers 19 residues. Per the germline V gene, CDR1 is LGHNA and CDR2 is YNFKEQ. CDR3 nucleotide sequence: TGTGCCAGCAGCCAAGACCCCGGGGGGGCCTTGGTGCGTCAAGAGACCCAGTACTTC. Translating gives CASSQDPGGALVRQETQYF.

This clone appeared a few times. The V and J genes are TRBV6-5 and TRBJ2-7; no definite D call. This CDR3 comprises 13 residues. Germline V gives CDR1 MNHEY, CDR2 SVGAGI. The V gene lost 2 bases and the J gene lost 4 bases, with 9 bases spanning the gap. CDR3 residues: CASSYRVNYEQYF. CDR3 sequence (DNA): TGTGCCAGCAGTTACAGGGTTAATTACGAGCAGTACTTC.

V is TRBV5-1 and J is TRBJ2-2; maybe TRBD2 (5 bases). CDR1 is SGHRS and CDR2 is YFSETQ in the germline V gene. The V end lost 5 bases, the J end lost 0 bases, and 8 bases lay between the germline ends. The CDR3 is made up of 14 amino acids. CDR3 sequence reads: CASREATNTGELFF. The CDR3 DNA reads TGCGCCAGCAGGGAGGCCACGAACACCGGGGAGCTGTTTTTT.

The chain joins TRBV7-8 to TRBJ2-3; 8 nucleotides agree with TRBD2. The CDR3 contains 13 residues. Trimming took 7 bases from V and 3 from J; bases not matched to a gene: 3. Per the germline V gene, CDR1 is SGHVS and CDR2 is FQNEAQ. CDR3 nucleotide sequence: TGTGCCAGCATCGGGGGGGGGACAGATACGCAGTATTTT. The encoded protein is CASIGGGTDTQYF.

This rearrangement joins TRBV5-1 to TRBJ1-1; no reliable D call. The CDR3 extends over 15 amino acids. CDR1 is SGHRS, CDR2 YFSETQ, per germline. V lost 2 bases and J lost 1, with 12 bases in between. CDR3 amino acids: CASSLRTNGNTEAFF. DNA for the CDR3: TGCGCCAGCAGCTTACGAACGAACGGGAACACTGAAGCTTTCTTT. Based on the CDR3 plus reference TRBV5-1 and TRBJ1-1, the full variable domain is KAGVTQTPRYLIKTRGQQVTLSCSPISGHRSVSWYQQTPGQGLQFLFEYFSETQRNKGNFPGRFSGRQFSNSRSEMNVSTLELGDSALYLCASSLRTNGNTEAFFGQGTRLTVV.

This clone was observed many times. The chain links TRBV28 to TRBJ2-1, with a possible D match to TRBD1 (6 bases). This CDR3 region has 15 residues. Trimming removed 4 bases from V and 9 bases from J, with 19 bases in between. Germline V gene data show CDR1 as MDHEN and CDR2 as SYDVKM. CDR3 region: CASSYAGEDFGEQFF. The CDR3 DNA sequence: TGTGCCAGCAGTTATGCAGGGGAAGACTTTGGTGAGCAGTTCTTC. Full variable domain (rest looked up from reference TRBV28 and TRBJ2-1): DVKVTQSSRYLVKRTGEKVFLECVQDMDHENMFWYRQDPGLGLRLIYFSYDVKMKEKGDIPEGYSVSREKKERFSLILESASTNQTSMYLCASSYAGEDFGEQFFGPGTRLTVL.

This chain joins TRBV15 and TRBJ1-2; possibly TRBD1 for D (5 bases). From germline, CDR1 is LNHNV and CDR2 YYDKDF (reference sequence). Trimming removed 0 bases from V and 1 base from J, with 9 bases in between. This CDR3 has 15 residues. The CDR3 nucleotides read TGTGCCACCAGCAGAGATCGACAGATTAACTATGGCTACACCTTC. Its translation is CATSRDRQINYGYTF.

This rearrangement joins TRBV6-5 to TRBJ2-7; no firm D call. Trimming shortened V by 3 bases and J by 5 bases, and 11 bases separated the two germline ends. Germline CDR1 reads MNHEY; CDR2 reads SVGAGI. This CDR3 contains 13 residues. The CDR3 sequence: CASSYITADEQYF. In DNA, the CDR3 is TGTGCCAGCAGTTATATAACAGCCGACGAGCAGTACTTC.

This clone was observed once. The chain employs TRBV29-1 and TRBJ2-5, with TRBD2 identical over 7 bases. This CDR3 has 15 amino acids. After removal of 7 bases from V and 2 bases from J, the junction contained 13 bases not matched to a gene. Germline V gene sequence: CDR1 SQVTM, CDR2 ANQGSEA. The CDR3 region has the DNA TGCAGCGGGAATCGGGTGGGAGGGACGCAAGAGACCCAGTACTTC. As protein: CSGNRVGGTQETQYF.

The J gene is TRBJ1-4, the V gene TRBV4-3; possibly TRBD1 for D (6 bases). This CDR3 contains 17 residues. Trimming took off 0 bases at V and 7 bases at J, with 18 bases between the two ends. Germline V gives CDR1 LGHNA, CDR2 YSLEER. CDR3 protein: CASSQDGGAGGVEKLFF. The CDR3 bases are TGCGCCAGCAGCCAAGACGGAGGGGCGGGGGGCGTTGAAAAACTGTTTTTT.

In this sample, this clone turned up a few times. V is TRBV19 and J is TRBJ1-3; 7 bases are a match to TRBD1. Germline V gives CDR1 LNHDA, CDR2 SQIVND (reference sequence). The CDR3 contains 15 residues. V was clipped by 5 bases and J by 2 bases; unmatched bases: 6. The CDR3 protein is CASSPKTGAGNTIYF. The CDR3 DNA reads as TGTGCCAGTAGTCCGAAAACAGGGGCTGGAAACACCATATATTTT.

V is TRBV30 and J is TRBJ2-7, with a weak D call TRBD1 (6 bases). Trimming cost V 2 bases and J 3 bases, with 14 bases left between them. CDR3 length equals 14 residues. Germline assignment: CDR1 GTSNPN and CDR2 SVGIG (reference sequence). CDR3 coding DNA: TGTGCCTGGAGTACTACAGGGAGTGGCTACGAGCAGTACTTC. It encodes CAWSTTGSGYEQYF.

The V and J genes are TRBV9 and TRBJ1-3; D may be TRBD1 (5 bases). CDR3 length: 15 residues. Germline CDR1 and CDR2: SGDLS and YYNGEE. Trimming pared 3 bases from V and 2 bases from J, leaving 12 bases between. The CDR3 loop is CASSGTKGTGNTIYF. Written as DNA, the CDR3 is TGTGCCAGCAGCGGGACAAAGGGGACTGGAAACACCATATATTTT.

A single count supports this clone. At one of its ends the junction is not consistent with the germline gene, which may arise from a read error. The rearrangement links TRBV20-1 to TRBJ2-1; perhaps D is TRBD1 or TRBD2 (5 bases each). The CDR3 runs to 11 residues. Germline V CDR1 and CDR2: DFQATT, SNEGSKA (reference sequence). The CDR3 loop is CSSHWDPPLVF. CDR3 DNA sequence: TGCAGTTCACACTGGGACCCCCCCTTGGTCTTC.

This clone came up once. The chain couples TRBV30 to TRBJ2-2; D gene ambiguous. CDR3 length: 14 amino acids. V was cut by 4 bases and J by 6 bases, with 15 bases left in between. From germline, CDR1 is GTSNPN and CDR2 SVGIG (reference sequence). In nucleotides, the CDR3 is TGTGCCTGGACCCTAATGGGTATTCCCGGGGAGCTGTTTTTT. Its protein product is CAWTLMGIPGELFF.

The CDR3 nucleotides read TGTGCCAGCAGCCACTCTGGAGGGGGGGGGCGTAAAGATACGCAGTATTTT. Translating it yields CASSHSGGGGRKDTQYF. The chain links TRBV5-4 to TRBJ2-3; TRBD2 might be the D (7 bases). Per the germline V gene, CDR1 is SGHNT and CDR2 is YYREEE (reference sequence). CDR3 length: 17 amino acids. Trimming pared 4 bases from V and 5 bases from J, leaving 23 bases between.

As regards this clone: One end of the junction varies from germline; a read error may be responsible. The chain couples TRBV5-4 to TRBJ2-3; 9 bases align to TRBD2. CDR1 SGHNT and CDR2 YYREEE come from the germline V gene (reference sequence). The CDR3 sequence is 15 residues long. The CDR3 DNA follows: TGTGCCAGCAGCTCCGGTGGGACTAGCAGAGATACGCAGTATTTT. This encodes CASSSGGTSRDTQYF.